These T cell receptor beta chains were read from a single sample in a study of blood T cell repertoires in COVID-19. Generated by immunoSEQ multiplex PCR, the TCRdb table keeps only in-frame clones and is missing some. Counted here are about 40,000 clones, 70% to 85% occurring once; the ten biggest clones make up roughly 2.6%. The specimen was peripheral blood. These receptors came from a woman aged 60-75 years with acute or convalescent COVID-19. Both conserved end residues are part of each CDR3. D genes are given only for firm matches. Some rows mark clone size as missing; the rest say once, few, many or name a class of expanded clone.

>13|TRBJ2-5|-|-|TRBV7-3
CASSYENQETQYF
TGTGCCAGCAGCTACGAGAACCAAGAGACCCAGTACTTC
>20|TRBJ1-2|TRBD1|-|TRBV5-8
CASSSQPGQTHFYTNYGYTF
TGTGCCAGCAGCTCACAACCGGGACAGACTCATTTCTACACAAACTATGGCTACACCTTC
>14|TRBJ1-6|-|once|TRBV11-2
CASSFAGVNSPLHF
TGTGCCAGCAGCTTCGCAGGGGTTAATTCACCCCTCCACTTT
>15|TRBJ2-7|-|-|TRBV6-5
CASKPKGAFSYEQYF
TGTGCCAGCAAGCCTAAGGGAGCTTTCTCCTACGAGCAGTACTTC
>11|TRBJ2-2|-|once|TRBV3-1/TRBV3-2
CASEVTGELFF
TGTGCCAGCGAGGTTACCGGGGAGCTGTTTTTT
>15|TRBJ1-1|-|-|TRBV6-5
CASKEGPRMNTEAFF
TGTGCCAGTAAGGAAGGCCCTAGGATGAACACTGAAGCTTTCTTT
>14|TRBJ1-1|-|-|TRBV9
CASSVAEGYTEAFF
TGTGCCAGCAGCGTAGCAGAGGGTTACACTGAAGCTTTCTTT
>17|TRBJ1-5|TRBD1|-|TRBV19
CASSIQGTGASYQPQHF
TGTGCCAGTAGTATTCAAGGGACAGGGGCCTCCTATCAGCCCCAGCATTTT
>11|TRBJ2-7|-|-|TRBV6-5
CASTGNHEQYF
TGTGCCAGCACCGGGAACCACGAGCAGTACTTC
>12|TRBJ1-2|TRBD1|-|TRBV3-1/TRBV3-2
CASSRDRVGYTF
TGTGCCAGCAGCCGAGACAGGGTCGGCTACACCTTC
>17|TRBJ2-2|-|once|TRBV5-5
CASSRSFATTNTGELFF
TGTGCCAGCAGCCGGTCTTTTGCCACGACGAACACCGGGGAGCTGTTTTTT
>16|TRBJ2-7|TRBD1|-|TRBV3-1/TRBV3-2
CASSQDGQGSGYEQYF
TGTGCCAGCAGCCAAGATGGACAGGGGAGTGGTTACGAGCAGTACTTC
>17|TRBJ1-1|-|-|TRBV11-2
CASRRVGYKSGGTEAFF
TGTGCCAGCAGGCGAGTGGGGTATAAGTCGGGGGGCACTGAAGCTTTCTTT
>15|TRBJ2-7|-|-|TRBV7-2
CASSLGGTQSYEQYF
TGTGCCAGCAGCTTAGGGGGGACACAGTCCTACGAGCAGTACTTC
>14|TRBJ2-7|-|once|TRBV30
CAWSRTLVSYEQYF
TGTGCCTGGTCTAGGACACTCGTCTCCTACGAGCAGTACTTC
>14|TRBJ2-3|TRBD2|-|TRBV28
CASSFWGGTDTQYF
TGTGCCAGCAGTTTTTGGGGGGGGACAGATACGCAGTATTTT
>17|TRBJ2-5|-|-|TRBV9
CASSVAVRGAGGETQYF
TGTGCCAGCAGCGTAGCCGTCCGGGGGGCGGGCGGGGAGACCCAGTACTTC
>14|TRBJ2-5|TRBD2|few|TRBV3-1/TRBV3-2
CASHRGLAGGPVDF
TGTGCCAGCCACCGGGGACTAGCGGGGGGGCCAGTAGACTTC
>13|TRBJ1-1|-|-|TRBV2
CASRATGNTEAFF
TGTGCCAGCAGGGCTACAGGGAACACTGAAGCTTTCTTT
>14|TRBJ2-1|-|-|TRBV28
CASSPGTFSNEQFF
TGTGCCAGCAGTCCCGGGACTTTTTCGAATGAGCAGTTCTTC
>15|TRBJ1-3|TRBD1|-|TRBV18
CASNSGTGSGNTIYF
TGTGCCAGCAATTCCGGGACAGGCTCTGGAAACACCATATATTTT
>15|TRBJ1-4|TRBD1|-|TRBV5-6
CASSPVRGLAEKLFF
TGTGCCAGCAGCCCGGTCAGGGGGTTAGCGGAAAAACTGTTTTTT
>15|TRBJ1-5|TRBD1|-|TRBV15
CATNGGGQESQPQHF
TGTGCCACTAACGGTGGGGGACAGGAAAGTCAGCCCCAGCATTTT
>13|TRBJ1-5|-|-|TRBV5-1
CASSKTGGTPQHF
TGCGCCAGCAGCAAAACGGGGGGGACACCCCAGCATTTT
>14|TRBJ2-3|TRBD2|-|TRBV2
CASSASGTTDTQYF
TGTGCCAGCAGTGCTAGCGGAACAACAGATACGCAGTATTTT
>15|TRBJ1-5|-|few|TRBV15
CATSRDPGSNQPQHF
TGTGCCACCAGCAGAGACCCGGGGAGCAATCAGCCCCAGCATTTT
>13|TRBJ2-7|-|-|TRBV7-7
CASSLNRDHEQYF
TGTGCTAGCAGCTTAAACAGGGACCACGAGCAGTACTTC
>11|TRBJ1-5|-|-|TRBV27
CASSLNQPQHF
TGTGCCAGCAGCCTCAATCAGCCCCAGCATTTT
>12|TRBJ1-1|TRBD1|few|TRBV30
CAWNRGRTEAFF
TGTGCCTGGAACAGGGGGCGGACTGAAGCTTTCTTT
>13|TRBJ2-5|-|-|TRBV3-1/TRBV3-2
CASSHRYKETQYF
TGTGCCAGCAGCCACCGATACAAGGAGACCCAGTACTTC
>14|TRBJ1-2|-|-|TRBV3-1/TRBV3-2
CASSPRQTNYGYTF
TGTGCCAGCAGCCCGAGACAGACTAACTATGGCTACACCTTC
>17|TRBJ2-5|TRBD1|-|TRBV4-1
CASSQGPGTGGKETQYF
TGCGCCAGCAGCCAAGGTCCAGGGACAGGGGGCAAAGAGACCCAGTACTTC
>12|TRBJ1-1|TRBD1|-|TRBV30
CAWRDRTGAAFF
TGTGCCTGGAGGGACCGAACAGGGGCCGCTTTCTTT